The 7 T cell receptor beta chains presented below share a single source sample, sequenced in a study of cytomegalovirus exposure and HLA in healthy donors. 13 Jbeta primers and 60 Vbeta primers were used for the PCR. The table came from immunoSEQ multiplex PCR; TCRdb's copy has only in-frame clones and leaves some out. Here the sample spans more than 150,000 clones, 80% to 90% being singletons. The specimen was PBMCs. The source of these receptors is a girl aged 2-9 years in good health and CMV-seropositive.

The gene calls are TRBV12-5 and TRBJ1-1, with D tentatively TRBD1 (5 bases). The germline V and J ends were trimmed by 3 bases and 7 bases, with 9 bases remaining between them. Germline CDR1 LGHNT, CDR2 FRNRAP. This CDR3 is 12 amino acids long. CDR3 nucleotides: TGTGCTAGTGGTTTAGGGGTCATTGAAGCTTTCTTT. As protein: CASGLGVIEAFF.

The CDR3 here is CASSPPTSRGESPLHF. The CDR3 DNA follows: TGTGCCAGCTCACCACCGACTTCCCGCGGGGAGTCACCCCTCCACTTT. The rearrangement joins TRBV18 to TRBJ1-6; D remains ambiguous. Germline assignment: CDR1 KGHSH and CDR2 LQKENI. V shed 0 bases and J shed 10 bases, with 16 bases lying between them. The CDR3 length is 16 residues.

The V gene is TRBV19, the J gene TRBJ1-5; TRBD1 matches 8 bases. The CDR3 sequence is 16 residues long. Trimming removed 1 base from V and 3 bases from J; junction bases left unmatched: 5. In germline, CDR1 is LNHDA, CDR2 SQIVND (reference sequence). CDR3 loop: CASSIVGQGYNQPQHF. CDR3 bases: TGTGCCAGTAGTATAGTCGGACAGGGATACAATCAGCCCCAGCATTTT.

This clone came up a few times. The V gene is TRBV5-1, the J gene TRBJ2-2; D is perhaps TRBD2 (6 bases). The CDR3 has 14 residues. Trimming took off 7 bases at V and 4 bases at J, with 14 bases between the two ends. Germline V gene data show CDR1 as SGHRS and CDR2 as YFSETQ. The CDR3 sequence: CASGGTGRTGELFF. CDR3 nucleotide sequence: TGCGCCAGCGGGGGGACTGGGCGCACCGGGGAGCTGTTTTTT. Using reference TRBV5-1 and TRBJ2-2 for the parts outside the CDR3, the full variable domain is KAGVTQTPRYLIKTRGQQVTLSCSPISGHRSVSWYQQTPGQGLQFLFEYFSETQRNKGNFPGRFSGRQFSNSRSEMNVSTLELGDSALYLCASGGTGRTGELFFGEGSRLTVL.

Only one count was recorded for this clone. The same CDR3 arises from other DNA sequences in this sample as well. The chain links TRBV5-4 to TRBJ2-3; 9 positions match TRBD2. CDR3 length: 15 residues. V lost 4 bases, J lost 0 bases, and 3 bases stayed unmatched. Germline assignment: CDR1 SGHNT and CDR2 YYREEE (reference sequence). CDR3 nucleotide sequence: TGTGCCAGCAGCCTGACTAGCGGAAGCACAGATACGCAGTATTTT. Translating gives CASSLTSGSTDTQYF.

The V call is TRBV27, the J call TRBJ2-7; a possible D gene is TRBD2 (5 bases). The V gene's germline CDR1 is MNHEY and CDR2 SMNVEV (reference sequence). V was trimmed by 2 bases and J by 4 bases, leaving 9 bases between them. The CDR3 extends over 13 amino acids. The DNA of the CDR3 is TGTGCCAGCAGTTTACGGGGAGTATACGAGCAGTACTTC. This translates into CASSLRGVYEQYF.

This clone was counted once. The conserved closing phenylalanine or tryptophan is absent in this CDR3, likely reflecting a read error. CDR3 bases: TGTGCCAGCAGTGATATCAGGGCTGGGGCCAACGTCCTGACTTCC. It is translated as CASSDIRAGANVLTS. The genes are TRBV25-1 and TRBJ2-6; maybe TRBD1 (5 bases). Trimming took off 3 bases at V and 2 bases at J, with 8 bases between the two ends. CDR3 length: 15 residues. In germline, CDR1 is MGHDK, CDR2 SYGVNS.